This is a list of T cell receptor beta chains from one sample in a study of control samples from healthy donors and cancer patients. The table came from immunoSEQ multiplex PCR; TCRdb's copy has only in-frame clones and leaves some out. The data contain some 11,000 clones, approximately 94% of them singletons. The material sequenced was PBMCs. All receptors derive from a man aged 65-85 years with head and neck cancer. Both conserved end residues are trimmed from each CDR3. Each record gives: V gene, J gene, CDR3 protein.

>TRBV7-9|TRBJ2-1
ASSLPGTVGEF
>TRBV6-5|TRBJ2-5
ASSYGSQETQY
>TRBV5-1|TRBJ2-7
ASSLDGLPTSGRGALEQY
>TRBV27|TRBJ1-4
ASSLFEKLF
>TRBV11-2|TRBJ1-1
ASSPPGRGAGAF
>TRBV5-1|TRBJ2-5
ASSPETSGGARETQY
>TRBV10-3|TRBJ1-2
AISEREPNYGYT
>TRBV19|TRBJ2-7
ASSITGTGAEQY
>TRBV4-1|TRBJ1-3
ASSQAPGRTAGNTIY
>TRBV4-2|TRBJ1-2
ASSQGGQGASLYGYT
>TRBV6-7|TRBJ2-5
ASSTSASGRKETQY
>TRBV6-5|TRBJ2-7
ASSYSARMLYEQY
>TRBV6-5|TRBJ2-3
ASRVSTDTQY
>TRBV28|TRBJ2-1
ASSLVGHEQF
>TRBV3-1/TRBV3-2|TRBJ2-7
ASSHSNEQY
>TRBV7-3|TRBJ2-1
ASSSGRGNEQF
>TRBV24-1|TRBJ2-2
ATSDLPGTGELF
>TRBV5-1|TRBJ2-2
ASSVGGPGELF